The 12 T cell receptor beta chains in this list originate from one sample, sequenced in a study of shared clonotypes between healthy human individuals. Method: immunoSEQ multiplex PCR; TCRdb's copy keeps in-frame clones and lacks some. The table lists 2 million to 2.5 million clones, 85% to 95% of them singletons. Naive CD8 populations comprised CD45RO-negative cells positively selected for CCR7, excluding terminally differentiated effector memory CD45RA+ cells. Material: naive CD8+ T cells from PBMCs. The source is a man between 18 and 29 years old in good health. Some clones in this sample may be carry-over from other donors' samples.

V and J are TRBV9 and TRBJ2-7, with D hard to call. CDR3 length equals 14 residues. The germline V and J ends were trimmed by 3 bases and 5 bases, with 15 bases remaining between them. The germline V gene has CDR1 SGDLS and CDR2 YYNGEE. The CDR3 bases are TGTGCCAGCAGCGCCCCGCAGAAAGTCGACGAGCAGTACTTC. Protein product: CASSAPQKVDEQYF.

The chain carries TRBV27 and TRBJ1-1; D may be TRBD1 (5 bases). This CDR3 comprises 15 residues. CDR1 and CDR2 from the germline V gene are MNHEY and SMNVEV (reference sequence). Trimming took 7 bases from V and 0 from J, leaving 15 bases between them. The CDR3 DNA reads TGTGCCAGCATTGACAGCGGAGATATGAACACTGAAGCTTTCTTT. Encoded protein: CASIDSGDMNTEAFF.

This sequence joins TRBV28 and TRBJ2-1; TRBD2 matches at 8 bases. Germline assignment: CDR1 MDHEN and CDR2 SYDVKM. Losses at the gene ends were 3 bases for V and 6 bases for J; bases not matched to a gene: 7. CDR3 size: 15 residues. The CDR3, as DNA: TGTGCCAGCAGTTTGGAGCGGGAGTATGCCAATGAGCAGTTCTTC. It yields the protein CASSLEREYANEQFF.

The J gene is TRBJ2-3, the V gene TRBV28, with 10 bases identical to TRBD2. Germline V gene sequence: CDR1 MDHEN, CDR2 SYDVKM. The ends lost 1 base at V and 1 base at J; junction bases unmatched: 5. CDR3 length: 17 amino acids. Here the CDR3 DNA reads TGTGCCAGCAGTTTATTAGCGGGAGGAGAGGGCACAGATACGCAGTATTTT. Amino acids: CASSLLAGGEGTDTQYF.

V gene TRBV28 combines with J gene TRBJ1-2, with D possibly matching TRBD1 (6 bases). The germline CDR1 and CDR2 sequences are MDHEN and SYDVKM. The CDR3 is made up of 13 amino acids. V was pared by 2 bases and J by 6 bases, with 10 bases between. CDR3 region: CASSLLEGDGYTF. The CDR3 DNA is TGTGCCAGCAGTTTACTGGAGGGGGATGGCTACACCTTC.

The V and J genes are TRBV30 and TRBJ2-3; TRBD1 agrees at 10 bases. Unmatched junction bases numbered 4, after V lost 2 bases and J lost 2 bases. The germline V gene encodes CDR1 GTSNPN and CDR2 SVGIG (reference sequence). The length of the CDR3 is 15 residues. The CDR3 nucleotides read TGTGCCTGGAGTTCCGGGACAGGGGTCACAGATACGCAGTATTTT. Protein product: CAWSSGTGVTDTQYF.

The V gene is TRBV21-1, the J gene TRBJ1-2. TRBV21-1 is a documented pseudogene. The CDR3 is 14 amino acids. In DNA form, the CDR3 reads TGTGCCAGCAGCTTTCTACGGGGATTTGGTGGCTACACCTTC. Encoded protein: CASSFLRGFGGYTF.

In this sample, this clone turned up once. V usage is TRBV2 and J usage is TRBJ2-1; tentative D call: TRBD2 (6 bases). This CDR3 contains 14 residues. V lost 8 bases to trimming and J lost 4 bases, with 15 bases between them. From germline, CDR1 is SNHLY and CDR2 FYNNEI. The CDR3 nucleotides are TGTGCCAGCTCTGGGGGTAGCGGTTACAATGAGCAGTTCTTC. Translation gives CASSGGSGYNEQFF.

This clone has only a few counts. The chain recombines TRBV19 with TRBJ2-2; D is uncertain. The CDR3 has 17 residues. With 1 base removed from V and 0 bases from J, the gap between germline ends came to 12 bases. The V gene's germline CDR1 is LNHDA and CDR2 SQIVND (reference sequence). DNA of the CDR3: TGTGCCAGTAGTATAGTACGGCCAGGAACGAACACCGGGGAGCTGTTTTTT. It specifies CASSIVRPGTNTGELFF.

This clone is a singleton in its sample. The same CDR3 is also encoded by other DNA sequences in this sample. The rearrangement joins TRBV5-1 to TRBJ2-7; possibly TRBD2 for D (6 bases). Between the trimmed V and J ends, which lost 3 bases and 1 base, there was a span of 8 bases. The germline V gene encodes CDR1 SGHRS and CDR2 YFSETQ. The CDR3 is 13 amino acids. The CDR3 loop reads CASSSRGSYEQYF. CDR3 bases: TGCGCCAGCAGCTCCCGGGGGTCCTACGAGCAGTACTTC.

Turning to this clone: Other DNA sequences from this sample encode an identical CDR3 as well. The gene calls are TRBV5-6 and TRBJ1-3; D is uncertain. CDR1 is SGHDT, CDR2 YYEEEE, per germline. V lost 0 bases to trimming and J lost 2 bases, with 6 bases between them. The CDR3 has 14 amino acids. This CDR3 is CASSLAGTGNTIYF. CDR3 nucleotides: TGTGCCAGCAGCTTGGCTGGAACTGGAAACACCATATATTTT.

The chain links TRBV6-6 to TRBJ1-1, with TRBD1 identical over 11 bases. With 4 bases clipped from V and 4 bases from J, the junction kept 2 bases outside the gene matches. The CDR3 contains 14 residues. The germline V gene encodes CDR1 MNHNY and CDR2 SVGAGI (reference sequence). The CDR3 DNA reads TGTGCCAGCAGTTCGGACAGGGGGCTCACTGAAGCTTTCTTT. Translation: CASSSDRGLTEAFF.